The clone carrying this T cell receptor beta chain was seen only a few times. This clone may be a read error of a much larger clone one base away. The template used for profiling TCR beta VDJ and CDR3 was genomic DNA. MiXCR, run by TCRdb on the reads, gives a single entry per CDR3 protein. The table records about 190,000 distinct CDR3 sequences, around 50% of them present only once. These data belong to a study of CD8+CD57+ T cells in acquired aplastic anemia. V lost 3 bases and J lost 3; bases outside the gene matches: 5. The CDR3 totals 14 residues. CDR1 and CDR2 (germline): SGDLS, YYNGEE. Sequenced: sorted CD4+, CD8+, or CD8+CD57+ T cells (not recorded which) from PBMCs. The rearrangement links TRBV9 to TRBJ2-7, with 8 bases fitting TRBD1. The receptor was derived from a human donor in good health, serving as a control. This CDR3 is CASSAATGDYEQYF. Here the CDR3 DNA reads TGTGCCAGCAGCGCAGCGACAGGGGACTACGAGCAGTACTTC.